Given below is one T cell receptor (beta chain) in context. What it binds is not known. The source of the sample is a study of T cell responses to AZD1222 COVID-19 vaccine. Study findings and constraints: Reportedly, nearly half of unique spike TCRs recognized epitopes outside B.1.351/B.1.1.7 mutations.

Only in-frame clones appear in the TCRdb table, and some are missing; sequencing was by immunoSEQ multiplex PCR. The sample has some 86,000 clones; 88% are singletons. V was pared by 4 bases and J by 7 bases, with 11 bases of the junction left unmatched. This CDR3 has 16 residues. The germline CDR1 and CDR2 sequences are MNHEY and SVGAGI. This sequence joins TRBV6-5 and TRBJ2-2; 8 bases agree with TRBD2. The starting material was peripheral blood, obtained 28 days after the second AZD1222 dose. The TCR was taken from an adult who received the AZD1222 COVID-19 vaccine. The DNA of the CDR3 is TGTGCCAGCAGTTCGGCACCGAACCGGGGGGGCGGGGAGCTGTTTTTT. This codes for CASSSAPNRGGGELFF.